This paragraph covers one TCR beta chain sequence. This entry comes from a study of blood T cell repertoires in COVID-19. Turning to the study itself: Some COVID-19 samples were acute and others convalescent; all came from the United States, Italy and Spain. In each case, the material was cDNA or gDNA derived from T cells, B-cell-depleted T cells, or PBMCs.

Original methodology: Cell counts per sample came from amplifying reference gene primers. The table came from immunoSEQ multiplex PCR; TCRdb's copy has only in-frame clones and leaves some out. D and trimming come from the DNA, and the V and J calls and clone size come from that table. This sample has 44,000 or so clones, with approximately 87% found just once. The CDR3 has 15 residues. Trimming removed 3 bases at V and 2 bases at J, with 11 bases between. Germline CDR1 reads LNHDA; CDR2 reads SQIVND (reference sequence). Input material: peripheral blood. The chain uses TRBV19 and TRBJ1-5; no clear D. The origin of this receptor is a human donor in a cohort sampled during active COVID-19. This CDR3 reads CASSMGALGNQPQHF. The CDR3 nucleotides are TGTGCCAGTAGTATGGGAGCATTGGGCAATCAGCCCCAGCATTTT.